This T cell receptor beta chain is from a study of CD8+ T cells in alopecia areata. The CDR3 sequence is 11 residues long. Germline CDR1 SEHNR, CDR2 FQNEAQ (reference sequence). The V gene lost 5 bases and the J gene lost 2 bases, with 2 bases spanning the gap. Turning to this clone: Different DNA sequences within this sample yield the same CDR3.

Extraction of RNA preceded its reverse transcription into cDNA, which served as the sequencing template. The assay was immunoSEQ multiplex PCR, and TCRdb's table has in-frame clones only and misses some. The table includes about 64,000 clones, 44% detected once. Sequenced sample: NKG2D-low CD8+ T cells sorted from blood. This clonotype was obtained from a human donor with alopecia areata. This chain links TRBV7-9 with TRBJ2-3; unclear D gene. CDR3 protein: CASSATDTQYF. As DNA, the CDR3 is TGTGCCAGCAGCGCCACAGATACGCAGTATTTT.